A single sample gave rise to the 14 T cell receptor beta chains below, sequenced in a study of cytotoxic CD8 clonotypes in ibrutinib-treated CLL. Sequenced by immunoSEQ multiplex PCR; TCRdb stores in-frame clones only, minus some. The repertoire holds around 130,000 clones, 84% seen once, with about 3.3% in the top ten. The source was PBMCs, collected after 24 months of ibrutinib treatment. These receptor sequences come from a human donor with chronic lymphocytic leukemia.

The V and J genes are TRBV30 and TRBJ2-7; the D is unclear. Trimming took 4 bases from V and 3 from J, leaving 7 bases between them. CDR3 length: 11 residues. The germline gives CDR1 GTSNPN, CDR2 SVGIG (reference sequence). The CDR3: CAWTMNYEQYF. Here the CDR3 DNA reads TGTGCCTGGACCATGAACTACGAGCAGTACTTC. The full variable domain, rest sourced from reference TRBV30 and TRBJ2-7, is SQTIHQWPATLVQPVGSPLSLECTVEGTSNPNLYWYRQAAGRGLQLLFYSVGIGQISSEVPQNLSASRPQDRQFILSSKKLLLSDSGFYLCAWTMNYEQYFGPGTRLTVT.

This clone has a handful of counts. The chain combines TRBV2 with TRBJ1-2, with TRBD1 as a possible D gene (6 bases). CDR3 length equals 14 residues. V lost 0 bases and J 5 bases, leaving 10 bases between the germline ends. Germline-derived CDR1 and CDR2 are SNHLY and FYNNEI. The CDR3 reads CASSEARTVYGYTF. The CDR3 DNA reads TGTGCCAGCAGTGAAGCCCGGACAGTGTATGGCTACACCTTC.

The chain employs TRBV13 and TRBJ2-7; 8 positions agree with TRBD2. This CDR3 has 14 residues. The junction had 6 bases not matched to a gene; V was cut back by 5 bases and J by 3 bases. Germline CDR1 PRHDT, CDR2 FYEKMQ (reference sequence). The CDR3 sequence is CASSPRGGLYEQYF. The DNA of the CDR3 is TGTGCCAGCAGCCCACGGGGGGGGCTCTACGAGCAGTACTTC.

The chain uses TRBV5-5 and TRBJ2-7, with a tentative D call TRBD1 (6 bases). This CDR3 spans 16 amino acids. The V end lost 4 bases, the J end lost 1 base, and 18 bases lay between the germline ends. In germline, CDR1 is SGHKS, CDR2 YYEKEE (reference sequence). CDR3: CASSNAPGQGSYEQYF. The CDR3 DNA follows: TGTGCCAGCAGCAACGCCCCGGGGCAGGGGTCCTACGAGCAGTACTTC.

The chain is built from TRBV30 and TRBJ1-2, with D tentatively TRBD1 (6 bases). This CDR3 contains 16 residues. Germline V gene lookup returns CDR1 GTSNPN and CDR2 SVGIG (reference sequence). V lost 0 bases and J lost 3, with 17 bases in between. CDR3 amino acids: CAWSVPTGAGYYGYTF. CDR3 bases: TGTGCCTGGAGTGTACCGACGGGGGCTGGTTACTATGGCTACACCTTC.

This clone turned up a few times. For the CDR3, the DNA is TGTGCCAGCAGCTTAGATCCGGGGGCAGGATCACCCCTCCACTTT. Translation: CASSLDPGAGSPLHF. The rearrangement links TRBV7-8 to TRBJ1-6, with a tentative D call TRBD1 (6 bases). CDR3 size: 15 residues. The V and J ends lost 1 base and 10 bases respectively, with 14 bases between them. Germline CDR1 reads SGHVS; CDR2 reads FQNEAQ.

The genes are TRBV2 and TRBJ2-7; 11 positions agree with TRBD1. Trimming cost V 6 bases and J 4 bases; bases outside gene matches: 8. From germline, CDR1 is SNHLY and CDR2 FYNNEI. The CDR3 is made up of 15 amino acids. In DNA, the CDR3 is TGTGCCAGCAGCGATGGGGACAGGGGGTGGTACGAGCAGTACTTC. Protein sequence: CASSDGDRGWYEQYF. The complete variable domain, with remaining parts taken from reference TRBV2 and TRBJ2-7, reads EPEVTQTPSHQVTQMGQEVILRCVPISNHLYFYWYRQILGQKVEFLVSFYNNEISEKSEIFDDQFSVERPDGSNFTLKIRSTKLEDSAMYFCASSDGDRGWYEQYFGPGTRLTVT.

The chain carries TRBV7-2 and TRBJ2-2; D is possibly TRBD2 (7 bases). Looked up from germline, CDR1 is SGHTA and CDR2 is FQGNSA. This CDR3 comprises 15 residues. The V end was cut by 1 base, the J end by 7 bases, with 13 bases between. The CDR3 DNA is TGTGCCAGCAGCTTAGGCGGGGGCGGTGGCGGGGAGCTGTTTTTT. This gives the protein CASSLGGGGGGELFF. The complete variable domain, with remaining parts taken from reference TRBV7-2 and TRBJ2-2, reads GAGVSQSPSNKVTEKGKDVELRCDPISGHTALYWYRQSLGQGLEFLIYFQGNSAPDKSGLPSDRFSAERTGGSVSTLTIQRTQQEDSAVYLCASSLGGGGGGELFFGEGSRLTVL.

This clone appeared once. This chain uses TRBV5-1 with TRBJ2-3; the match to TRBD2 covers 8 bases. The CDR3 is 14 residues long. Germline assignment: CDR1 SGHRS and CDR2 YFSETQ. V gave up 6 bases and J gave up 0 bases; unmatched junction bases: 3. The CDR3 DNA sequence: TGCGCCAGCACGGGAGGGACCAGCACAGATACGCAGTATTTT. Protein sequence: CASTGGTSTDTQYF. The entire variable domain, with the rest obtained from reference TRBV5-1 and TRBJ2-3, is as follows: KAGVTQTPRYLIKTRGQQVTLSCSPISGHRSVSWYQQTPGQGLQFLFEYFSETQRNKGNFPGRFSGRQFSNSRSEMNVSTLELGDSALYLCASTGGTSTDTQYFGPGTRLTVL.

The V call is TRBV2, the J call TRBJ2-1, with TRBD2 identical over 10 bases. With 6 bases clipped from V and 1 base from J, the junction kept 18 bases outside the gene matches. The CDR3 has 20 residues. Germline assignment: CDR1 SNHLY and CDR2 FYNNEI. The CDR3 is CASSWPGASGGKSSYNEQFF. The CDR3 region has the DNA TGTGCCAGCAGCTGGCCAGGTGCTAGCGGGGGTAAGAGTTCCTACAATGAGCAGTTCTTC.

The V and J genes are TRBV27 and TRBJ2-7; D may correspond to TRBD1 or TRBD2 (5 bases each). Germline lookup yields CDR1 MNHEY and CDR2 SMNVEV (reference sequence). Between the trimmed V and J ends, which lost 7 bases and 1 base, there was a span of 17 bases. The CDR3 is 15 amino acids. CDR3 in DNA: TGTGCCAGCACCGTACCGGTCAGGGAGTCCTACGAGCAGTACTTC. Its protein product is CASTVPVRESYEQYF.

The CDR3 nucleotides read TGTGCCAGCGGAAGGGGGCTTGGGTACGAGCAGTACTTC. Its protein product is CASGRGLGYEQYF. This sequence joins TRBV6-5 and TRBJ2-7; 7 bases match TRBD1. This CDR3 comprises 13 residues. V shed 8 bases and J 4 bases; nucleotides not matched to a gene: 8. Germline CDR1 and CDR2: MNHEY and SVGAGI.

The genes are TRBV10-3 and TRBJ1-5; D is uncertain. CDR1 and CDR2 from the germline V gene are ENHRY and SYGVKD. V was shortened by 6 bases and J by 1 base, with 13 bases between the two germline ends. The CDR3 is made up of 15 amino acids. CDR3 protein: CAIRNVSGSNQPQHF. DNA for the CDR3: TGTGCCATCAGGAACGTCTCGGGCAGCAATCAGCCCCAGCATTTT.

The genes are TRBV19 and TRBJ1-2, with 8 nucleotides matching TRBD1. The CDR3 runs 15 residues. V gave up 6 bases and J gave up 2 bases; unmatched junction bases: 8. Looked up from germline, CDR1 is LNHDA and CDR2 is SQIVND (reference sequence). The CDR3 nucleotides read TGTGCCAGTAGACTACAGGGGGGGATAAACTATGGCTACACCTTC. Encoded protein: CASRLQGGINYGYTF.